The present entry profiles one T cell receptor (beta chain) with its context. As yet, its antigen is unknown. These data come from a study of T cell responses to AZD1222 COVID-19 vaccine. The V segment lost 3 bases and the J segment 7 bases; nucleotides outside the gene matches: 5. The CDR3 loop spans 15 amino acids. The germline gives CDR1 KGHSH, CDR2 LQKENI. The assay was immunoSEQ multiplex PCR, and TCRdb's table has in-frame clones only and misses some. The sample consists of under 130,000 clones, roughly nine tenths of them appearing once. Whole-study findings and limits: At 160-218 and 743-854, vaccine-associated CD4 TCRs were dominant, and they spanned spike. Unmutated variant regions reportedly attract nearly half of all spike-specific TCRs. Donors were chiefly white British, with a greater number of females, and clonal diversity was perhaps underestimated.

The chain recombines TRBV18 with TRBJ1-5; TRBD1 aligns across 11 bases. Sequences were derived from peripheral blood, sampled 28 days after the second AZD1222 dose. The TCR originated in an adult who received the AZD1222 COVID-19 vaccine. The CDR3 spells CASSPGTGGVQPQHF. The DNA for the CDR3 is TGTGCCAGCTCACCTGGGACAGGGGGGGTCCAGCCCCAGCATTTT. Together with reference TRBV18 and TRBJ1-5, the CDR3 gives the full variable domain: NAGVMQNPRHLVRRRGQEARLRCSPMKGHSHVYWYRQLPEEGLKFMVYLQKENIIDESGMPKERFSAEFPKEGPSILRIQQVVRGDSAAYFCASSPGTGGVQPQHFGDGTRLSIL.